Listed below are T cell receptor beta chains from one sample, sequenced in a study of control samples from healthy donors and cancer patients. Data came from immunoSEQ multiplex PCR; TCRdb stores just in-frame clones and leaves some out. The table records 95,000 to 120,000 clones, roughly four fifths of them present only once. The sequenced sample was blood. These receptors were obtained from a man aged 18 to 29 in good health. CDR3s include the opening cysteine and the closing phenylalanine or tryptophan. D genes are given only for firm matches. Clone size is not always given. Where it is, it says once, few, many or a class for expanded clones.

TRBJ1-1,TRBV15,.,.,TGTGCCACCAGCAGAGTCGGACAGAACACTGAAGCTTTCTTT,CATSRVGQNTEAFF
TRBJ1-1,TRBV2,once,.,TGTGCCAGCAGTGCTAGTAGGGCGAGGACTGAAGCTTTCTTT,CASSASRARTEAFF
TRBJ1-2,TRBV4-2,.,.,TGTGCCAGCAGCCGCGGGACTGAGGTTAACTATGGCTACACCTTC,CASSRGTEVNYGYTF
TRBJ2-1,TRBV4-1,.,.,TGCGCCAGCAGCCAAGATTCGGCACCCAATGAGCAGTTCTTC,CASSQDSAPNEQFF
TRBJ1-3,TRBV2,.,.,TGTGCCAGCAGTGAATGGGCAGGGCGGGCTGGAAACACCATATATTTT,CASSEWAGRAGNTIYF
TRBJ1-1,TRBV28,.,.,TGTGCCAGCAGTGTGACAGAGATGAACACTGAAGCTTTCTTT,CASSVTEMNTEAFF
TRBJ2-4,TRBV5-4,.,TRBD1,TGTGCCAGCAGCCCTGCAGGGACAGGGGGGAACATTCAGTACTTC,CASSPAGTGGNIQYF
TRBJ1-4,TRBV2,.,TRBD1,TGTGCCAGCAGTGCGGGACAGGGCTACGGGAGAGGCGAAAAACTGTTTTTT,CASSAGQGYGRGEKLFF
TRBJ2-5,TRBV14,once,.,TGTGCCAGCAGCCAAGGTCCACTCCAAGAGACCCAGTACTTC,CASSQGPLQETQYF
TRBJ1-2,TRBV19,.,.,TGTGCCAGTAATTTAAGGGTTTCGAACTATGGCTACACCTTC,CASNLRVSNYGYTF
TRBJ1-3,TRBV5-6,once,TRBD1,TGTGCCAGCAGCTCTTCTACGACAGGGACTGGAAACACCATATATTTT,CASSSSTTGTGNTIYF
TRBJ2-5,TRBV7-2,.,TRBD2,TGTGCCAGCAGCCTGGGTCCTAGCGGGGGGCCTGCCCAAGAGACCCAGTACTTC,CASSLGPSGGPAQETQYF
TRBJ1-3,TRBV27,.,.,TGTGCCAGCAGTCCTACGGGCGGGACTGGAAACACCATATATTTT,CASSPTGGTGNTIYF
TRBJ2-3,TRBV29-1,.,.,TGCAGCGTTGAAATACCTTTCACAGATACGCAGTATTTT,CSVEIPFTDTQYF
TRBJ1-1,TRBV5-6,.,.,TGTGCCAGCAGCCCCGATGTGGGGCTGGGGAACACTGAAGCTTTCTTT,CASSPDVGLGNTEAFF
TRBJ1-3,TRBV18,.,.,TGTGCCAGCTCACCACCGAAAGGGGGCTCTGGAAACACCATATATTTT,CASSPPKGGSGNTIYF
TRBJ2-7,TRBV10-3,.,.,TGTGCCATCAGTGGTAGTAATCAGGGCGAGCAGTACTTC,CAISGSNQGEQYF
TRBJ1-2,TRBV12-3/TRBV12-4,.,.,TGTGCCAGCAGCTTATGGGGGATAGCTGGCTACACCTTC,CASSLWGIAGYTF
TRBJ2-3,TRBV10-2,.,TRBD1,TGCGCCAGCATATCGGGACAGGGCTCCGGTACGCAGTATTTT,CASISGQGSGTQYF
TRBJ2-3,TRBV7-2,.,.,TGTGCCAGCAGCCGGACCGGGACAACCAACACAGATACGCAGTATTTT,CASSRTGTTNTDTQYF
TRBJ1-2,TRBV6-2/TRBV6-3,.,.,TGTGCCAGCAGTACCTTGGACACTAACTATGGCTACACCTTC,CASSTLDTNYGYTF
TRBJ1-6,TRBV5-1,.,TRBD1,TGCGCCAGCAGCTTGAGGGAAGGTGGCAGGGGGTCGAATTCACCCCTCCACTTT,CASSLREGGRGSNSPLHF
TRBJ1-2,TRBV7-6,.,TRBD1,TGTGCCAGCAGCGCGACCGGGACAGGCTATGGCTACACCTTC,CASSATGTGYGYTF
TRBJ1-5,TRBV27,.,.,TGTGCCAGCAGGGCGCTCGCTCCACGACGAAGCAATCAGCCCCAGCATTTT,CASRALAPRRSNQPQHF
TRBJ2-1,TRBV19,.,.,TGTGCCAGTAGTATAGAAGGGGGGCGCAATGAGCAGTTCTTC,CASSIEGGRNEQFF
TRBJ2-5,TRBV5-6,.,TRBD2,TGTGCCAGCAGCTTGGAGCTAGCGGGGGTCCACAGAGAGACCCAGTACTTC,CASSLELAGVHRETQYF
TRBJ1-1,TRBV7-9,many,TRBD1,TGTGCCAGCAGCTCACTACAGGGGCTAGAGACTGAAGCTTTCTTT,CASSSLQGLETEAFF
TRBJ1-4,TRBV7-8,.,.,TGTGCCAGCAGCTTAACAGGGAGGGAAAAACTGTTTTTT,CASSLTGREKLFF
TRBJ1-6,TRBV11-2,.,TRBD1,TGTGCCAGCAGCTTGGGACAGGCGGTTTCACCCCTCCACTTT,CASSLGQAVSPLHF
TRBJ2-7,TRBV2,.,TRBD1,TGTGCCAGCAGATATGGGACAGGGGATAACGAGCAGTACTTC,CASRYGTGDNEQYF
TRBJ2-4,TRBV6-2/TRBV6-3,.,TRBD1,TGTGCCAGCAGTTACTCGATTCGTGGGACAGGTGATCTAATTCAGTACTTC,CASSYSIRGTGDLIQYF
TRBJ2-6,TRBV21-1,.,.,TGTGCCAGCAGCAAAAAGGGGCCCCCTGACAGGAGCTCTGGGGCCAACGTCCTGACTTTC,CASSKKGPPDRSSGANVLTF
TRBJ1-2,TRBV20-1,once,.,TGCAGTGCTAGTGATCGGGTAACCTATGGCTACACCTTC,CSASDRVTYGYTF
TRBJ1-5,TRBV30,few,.,TGTGCCTGGAGTCCCCTTCGGGGGCCGAGGAATCAGCCCCAGCATTTT,CAWSPLRGPRNQPQHF
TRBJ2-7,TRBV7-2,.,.,TGTGCCAGCAGCTCAGGAGCACAGGGATACGAGCAGTACTTC,CASSSGAQGYEQYF
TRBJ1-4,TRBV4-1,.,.,TGCGCCAGCAGCCAAGATACGCGGAGACGAAGAGAAAAACTGTTTTTT,CASSQDTRRRREKLFF
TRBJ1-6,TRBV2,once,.,TGTGCCAGCAGTGACTACAGGGTGGAGGGTGACTCACCCCTCCACTTT,CASSDYRVEGDSPLHF
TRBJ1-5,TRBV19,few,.,TGTGCCAGTAGTATTACCTTCGGGCCCCAGCATTTT,CASSITFGPQHF
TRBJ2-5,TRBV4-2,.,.,TGTGCCAGCAGCCAAGCCGTAGGGGGGGTCGAGACCCAGTACTTC,CASSQAVGGVETQYF